The TCR beta chain under discussion was sequenced for a study of Ad26.COV2.S vaccination and SARS-CoV-2 variants. Study-level background: COV1001, an Ad26.COV2.S trial, supplied this vaccine-arm donor. Participants got Ad26.COV2.S intramuscularly, once or twice 56 days apart.

As for this clone: The antigen remains undetermined.

Findings and caveats of the study: Measurements of TCR breadth and depth may have given underestimates of the total T cell responses.

Only in-frame clones appear in the TCRdb table, and some are missing; sequencing was by immunoSEQ multiplex PCR. The table lists roughly 330,000 clones, 75% to 90% of them singletons. Described treatment: over 15 received Ad26.COV2.S at low or high dose, single or two shots; about five received placebo; per-sample allocation not given. After the first vaccine or placebo injection, samples were drawn on day 63. Aged 18-55 years, donor was enrolled in Boston in 2020. V was pared by 0 bases and J by 8 bases, with 10 bases of the junction left unmatched. Germline V gene lookup returns CDR1 SGHTS and CDR2 YDEGEE. This CDR3 is built from 17 residues.

This sample comprised peripheral blood, obtained in a trial of Ad26.COV2.S vaccine versus placebo. The V and J genes are TRBV5-8 and TRBJ1-5; 11 bases fit TRBD1. The receptor comes from a person between 18 and 60 years old who received the Ad26.COV2.S COVID-19 vaccine or a placebo. CDR3 bases: TGTGCCAGCAGCTTGGTTGGGGGGACAGGGGGGAAGGAGCCCCAGCATTTT. Protein sequence: CASSLVGGTGGKEPQHF.